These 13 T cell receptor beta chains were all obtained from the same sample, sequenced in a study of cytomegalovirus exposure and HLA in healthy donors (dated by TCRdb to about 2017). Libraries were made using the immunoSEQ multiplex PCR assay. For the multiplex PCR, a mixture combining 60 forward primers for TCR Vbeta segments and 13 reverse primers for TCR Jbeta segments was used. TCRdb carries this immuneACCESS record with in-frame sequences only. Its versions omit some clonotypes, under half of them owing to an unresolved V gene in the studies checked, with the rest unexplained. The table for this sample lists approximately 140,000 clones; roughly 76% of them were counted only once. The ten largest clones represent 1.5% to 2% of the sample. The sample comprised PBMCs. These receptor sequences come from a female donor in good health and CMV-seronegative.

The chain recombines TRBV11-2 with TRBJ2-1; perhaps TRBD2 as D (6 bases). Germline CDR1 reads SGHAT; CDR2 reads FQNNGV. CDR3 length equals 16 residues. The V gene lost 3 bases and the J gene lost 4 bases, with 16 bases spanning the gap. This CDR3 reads CASSLGSGRFYNEQFF. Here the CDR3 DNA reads TGTGCCAGCAGCTTGGGTAGCGGAAGGTTTTACAATGAGCAGTTCTTC.

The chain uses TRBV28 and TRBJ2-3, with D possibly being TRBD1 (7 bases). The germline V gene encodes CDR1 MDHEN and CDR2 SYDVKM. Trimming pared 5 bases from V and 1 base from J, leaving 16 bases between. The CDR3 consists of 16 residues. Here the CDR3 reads CASSAVQGEGTDTQYF. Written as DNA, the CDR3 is TGTGCCAGCAGTGCGGTCCAGGGGGAGGGCACAGATACGCAGTATTTT. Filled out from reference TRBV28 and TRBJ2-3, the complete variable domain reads DVKVTQSSRYLVKRTGEKVFLECVQDMDHENMFWYRQDPGLGLRLIYFSYDVKMKEKGDIPEGYSVSREKKERFSLILESASTNQTSMYLCASSAVQGEGTDTQYFGPGTRLTVL.

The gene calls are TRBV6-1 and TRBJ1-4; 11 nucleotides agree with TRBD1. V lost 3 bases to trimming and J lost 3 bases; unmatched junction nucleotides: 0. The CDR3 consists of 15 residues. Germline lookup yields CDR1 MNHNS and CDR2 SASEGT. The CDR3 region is CASSEGQGANEKLFF. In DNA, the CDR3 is TGTGCCAGCAGTGAGGGACAGGGGGCTAATGAAAAACTGTTTTTT.

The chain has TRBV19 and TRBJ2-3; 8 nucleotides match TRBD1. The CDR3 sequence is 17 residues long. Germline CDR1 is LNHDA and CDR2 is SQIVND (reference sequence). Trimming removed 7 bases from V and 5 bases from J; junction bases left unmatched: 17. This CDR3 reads CASIGGRQGALGDTQYF. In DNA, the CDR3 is TGTGCCAGTATAGGGGGGCGCCAGGGGGCGCTAGGAGATACGCAGTATTTT.

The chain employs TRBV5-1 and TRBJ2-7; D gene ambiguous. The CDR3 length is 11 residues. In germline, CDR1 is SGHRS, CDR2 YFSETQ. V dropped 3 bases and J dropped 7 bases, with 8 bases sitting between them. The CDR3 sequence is CASSSEWEQYF. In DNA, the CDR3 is TGCGCCAGCAGCTCCGAGTGGGAGCAGTACTTC.

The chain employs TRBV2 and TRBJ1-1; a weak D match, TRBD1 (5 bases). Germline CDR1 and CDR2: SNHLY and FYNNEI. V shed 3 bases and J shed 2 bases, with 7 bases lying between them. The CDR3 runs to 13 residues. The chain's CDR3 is CASSDRENTEAFF. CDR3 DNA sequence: TGTGCCAGCAGTGACAGGGAAAACACTGAAGCTTTCTTT.

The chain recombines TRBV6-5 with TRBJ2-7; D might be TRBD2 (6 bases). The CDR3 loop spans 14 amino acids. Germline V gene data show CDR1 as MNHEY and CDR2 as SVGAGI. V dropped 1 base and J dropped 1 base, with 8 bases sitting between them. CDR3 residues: CASSYYGGSYEQYF. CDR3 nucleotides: TGTGCCAGCAGTTACTACGGGGGTTCCTACGAGCAGTACTTC.

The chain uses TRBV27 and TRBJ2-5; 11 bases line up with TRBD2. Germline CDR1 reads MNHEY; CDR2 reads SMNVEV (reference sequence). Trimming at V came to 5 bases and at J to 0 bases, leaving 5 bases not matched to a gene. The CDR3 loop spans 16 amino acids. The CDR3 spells CASSQWTSGYQETQYF. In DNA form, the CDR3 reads TGTGCCAGCAGTCAATGGACTAGCGGGTACCAAGAGACCCAGTACTTC.

CDR3 sequence reads: CASSDYRESDEKLFF. CDR3 DNA sequence: TGTGCCAGCAGTGACTACAGGGAGTCGGATGAAAAACTGTTTTTT. The V and J genes are TRBV6-1 and TRBJ1-4; perhaps TRBD1 as D (6 bases). Trimming pared 3 bases from V and 6 bases from J, leaving 14 bases between. This CDR3 contains 15 residues. CDR1 and CDR2 (germline): MNHNS, SASEGT.

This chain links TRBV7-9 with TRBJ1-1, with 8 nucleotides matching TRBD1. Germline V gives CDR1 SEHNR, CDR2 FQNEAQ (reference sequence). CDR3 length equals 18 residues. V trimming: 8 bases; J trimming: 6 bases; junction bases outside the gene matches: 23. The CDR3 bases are TGTGCCAGCCGCAGCTTACGGGCCGGGACAGGAAATTACCCTGAAGCTTTCTTT. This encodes CASRSLRAGTGNYPEAFF.

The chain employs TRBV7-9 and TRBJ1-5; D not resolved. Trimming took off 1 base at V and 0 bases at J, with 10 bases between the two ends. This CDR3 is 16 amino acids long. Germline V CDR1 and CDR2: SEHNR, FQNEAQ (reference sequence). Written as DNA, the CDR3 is TGTGCCAGCAGCTTAGGGGCAGCTAATAGCAATCAGCCCCAGCATTTT. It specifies CASSLGAANSNQPQHF.

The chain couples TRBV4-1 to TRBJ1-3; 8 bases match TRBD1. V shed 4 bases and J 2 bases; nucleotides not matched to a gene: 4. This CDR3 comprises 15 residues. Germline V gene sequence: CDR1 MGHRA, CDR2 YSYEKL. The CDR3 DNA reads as TGCGCCAGCAGCCCGGGACAGGCGGCTGGAAACACCATATATTTT. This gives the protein CASSPGQAAGNTIYF.

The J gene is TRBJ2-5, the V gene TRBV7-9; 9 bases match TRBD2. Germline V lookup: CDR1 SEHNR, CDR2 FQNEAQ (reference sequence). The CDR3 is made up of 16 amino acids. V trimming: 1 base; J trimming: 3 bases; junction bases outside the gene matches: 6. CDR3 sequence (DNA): TGTGCCAGCAGCTTAGACCTAGCGGGGAGCAAAGAGACCCAGTACTTC. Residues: CASSLDLAGSKETQYF.